These 16 T cell receptor beta chains originate from one sample sequenced in a study of T-cell memory formation after mild COVID-19 (dated by TCRdb to the early 2020s). Library preparation was by 5' RACE. The sample was run on an Illumina NovaSeq 6000. The public reads were quality trimmed at Q25 with fastp and then assembled into clones with MiXCR by TCRdb, keeping productive beta chains. All rows with the same CDR3 protein become a single entry with the most common DNA and genes. This sample holds some 250,000 distinct CDR3 sequences; 8.5% to 9.5% were observed only once. The ten biggest clones cover roughly a fifth of the sample. The sample comprised PBMCs or a T cell subset sorted from them (not recorded which). The receptors derive from a man aged 18 to 35 who had mild COVID-19 (a few samples of this study predate the infection). The sample titles of this study are shuffled in the database, so cell type and time point are left out; the donor was told from shared clones.

This clonotype was counted between two and nine times. The chain is built from TRBV20-1 and TRBJ2-2; the match to TRBD1 covers 8 bases. Germline V lookup: CDR1 DFQATT, CDR2 SNEGSKA (reference sequence). The CDR3 contains 17 residues. V shed 4 bases and J 1 base; nucleotides not matched to a gene: 11. CDR3 region: CSATGPRGQGNTGELFF. The CDR3 nucleotides are TGCAGTGCTACAGGCCCCAGGGGGCAAGGGAACACCGGGGAGCTGTTTTTT.

The chain is built from TRBV9 and TRBJ2-2; 13 nucleotides align to TRBD2. The trim removed 3 bases at V and 8 bases at J, leaving 1 base unmatched. Germline-derived CDR1 and CDR2 are SGDLS and YYNGEE. This CDR3 is 14 amino acids long. This CDR3 is CASSATSGGGELFF. The CDR3 DNA follows: TGTGCCAGCAGCGCGACTAGCGGGGGGGGGGAGCTGTTTTTT.

This clonotype was counted between two and nine times. The CDR3 reads CASRAFQAGGYTF. CDR3 nucleotide sequence: TGTGCCAGCAGGGCCTTTCAGGCTGGAGGCTACACCTTC. The chain joins TRBV6-5 to TRBJ1-2; no clear D gene. The V gene's germline CDR1 is MNHEY and CDR2 SVGAGI. The CDR3 sequence is 13 residues long. Trimming took off 6 bases at V and 8 bases at J, with 16 bases between the two ends.

This clonotype was seen only a few times. The rearrangement uses TRBV2 and TRBJ1-1; D gene unclear. V shed 7 bases and J shed 0 bases, with 3 bases lying between them. Germline CDR1 reads SNHLY; CDR2 reads FYNNEI. The CDR3 is 11 residues long. The CDR3 reads CASKLNTEAFF. The CDR3 coding sequence is TGTGCCAGCAAGCTGAACACTGAAGCTTTCTTT.

Ten or more counts support this clonotype. The chain uses TRBV24-1 and TRBJ2-1; 7 nucleotides align to TRBD1. There are 13 residues in the CDR3. Germline values: CDR1 KGHDR, CDR2 SFDVKD. J gave up 10 bases and V 1 base, and 3 bases lay outside the gene matches. CDR3 bases: TGTGCCACCAGTGATTTAAGGGGACAGGAGCAGTTCTTC. Translated: CATSDLRGQEQFF.

Only a few counts were recorded for this clonotype. The J gene is TRBJ2-7, the V gene TRBV5-1; no definite D call. Germline CDR1 reads SGHRS; CDR2 reads YFSETQ. The CDR3 is 15 amino acids. V gave up 0 bases and J gave up 0 bases, with 10 bases separating them. The CDR3 coding sequence is TGCGCCAGCAGCTTGGACCCTAGTAGCTCCTACGAGCAGTACGTC. It is translated as CASSLDPSSSYEQYV.

This chain joins TRBV7-3 and TRBJ1-2; D remains unclear. The CDR3 runs 13 residues. Germline CDR1 SGHTA, CDR2 FQGTGA. V gave up 5 bases and J gave up 2 bases, with 9 bases separating them. CDR3 residues: CASSLDMNYGYTF. The DNA of the CDR3 is TGTGCCAGCAGCCTCGACATGAACTATGGCTACACCTTC. Variable domain in full (rest from reference TRBV7-3 and TRBJ1-2): GAGVSQTPSNKVTEKGKYVELRCDPISGHTALYWYRQSLGQGPEFLIYFQGTGAADDSGLPNDRFFAVRPEGSVSTLKIQRTERGDSAVYLCASSLDMNYGYTFGSGTRLTVV.

Ten or more counts support this clonotype. This chain links TRBV7-2 with TRBJ2-7; possibly TRBD2 for D (6 bases). The V gene lost 7 bases and the J gene lost 3 bases, with 16 bases spanning the gap. The germline V gene has CDR1 SGHTA and CDR2 FQGNSA. The length of the CDR3 is 14 residues. In DNA, the CDR3 is TGTGCCAGCACCTTCTCCAGGACTAACTACGAGCAGTACTTC. Protein sequence: CASTFSRTNYEQYF.

This clonotype turned up a few times. This chain links TRBV20-1 with TRBJ1-2, with D uncertain. Germline V lookup: CDR1 DFQATT, CDR2 SNEGSKA (reference sequence). Deletions cut 1 base from V and 0 bases from J, with 12 bases between. The CDR3 length is 15 residues. CDR3 coding DNA: TGCAGTGCTAGAGGCCCCCTGCTGACTAACTATGGCTACACCTTC. It translates to CSARGPLLTNYGYTF.

This clonotype showed up many times. The chain couples TRBV10-3 to TRBJ2-5; 9 bases are shared with TRBD2. CDR3 length equals 15 residues. Germline lookup yields CDR1 ENHRY and CDR2 SYGVKD. V dropped 3 bases and J dropped 5; count of bases not matched to a gene: 7. The CDR3 sequence is CAISEGGGARETQYF. CDR3 DNA sequence: TGTGCCATCAGTGAAGGCGGGGGGGCCCGTGAGACCCAGTACTTC.

The rearrangement uses TRBV7-8 and TRBJ1-6; possible D gene TRBD1, 6 bases. Germline CDR1 reads SGHVS; CDR2 reads FQNEAQ. V gave up 3 bases and J gave up 7 bases, with 13 bases separating them. CDR3 length equals 15 residues. For the CDR3, the DNA is TGTGCCAGCAGCTTTGAACAGGGATGGAATTCACCCCTCCACTTT. As protein: CASSFEQGWNSPLHF.

This clonotype occurred a few times. J is TRBJ2-7 and V is TRBV5-5, with D hard to call. V was cut by 3 bases and J by 5 bases, with 9 bases left in between. Germline V lookup: CDR1 SGHKS, CDR2 YYEKEE (reference sequence). The CDR3 runs 12 residues. The CDR3 sequence: CASSYQLDEQYV. The DNA for the CDR3 is TGTGCCAGCAGCTACCAGCTAGACGAGCAGTACGTC.

J is TRBJ2-7 and V is TRBV4-1; the match to TRBD1 covers 8 bases. Germline V lookup: CDR1 MGHRA, CDR2 YSYEKL. Trimming at V came to 4 bases and at J to 4 bases, leaving 9 bases not matched to a gene. The CDR3 loop spans 15 amino acids. Written as DNA, the CDR3 is TGCGCCAGCAGCCCCCAACGGGACAGGTATTACGAGCAGTACTTC. This encodes CASSPQRDRYYEQYF.

The J gene is TRBJ2-3, the V gene TRBV7-9, with D unclear. CDR1 and CDR2 (germline): SEHNR, FQNEAQ (reference sequence). V lost 3 bases, J lost 6 bases, and 16 bases lay in between. The CDR3 has 15 amino acids. The CDR3 reads CASSLEIGYSDTQYF. As DNA, the CDR3 is TGTGCCAGCAGCTTGGAGATAGGGTACTCGGATACGCAGTATTTT.

The J gene is TRBJ1-5, the V gene TRBV18; possibly TRBD1 for D (6 bases). Germline V CDR1 and CDR2: KGHSH, LQKENI. V was trimmed by 3 bases and J by 5 bases, leaving 14 bases between them. There are 15 residues in the CDR3. CDR3 nucleotide sequence: TGTGCCAGCTCACCCCCTAACAAGGGGGATCAGCCCCAGCATTTT. Protein product: CASSPPNKGDQPQHF.

Written as DNA, the CDR3 is TGCGCCAGCAGCTCGACGACAGGTATGCGCGAGCAGTACTTC. Its translation is CASSSTTGMREQYF. This chain connects TRBV5-1 to TRBJ2-7, with a tentative D call TRBD1 (6 bases). Trimming took 3 bases from V and 6 from J, leaving 16 bases between them. CDR3 length equals 14 residues. Germline V CDR1 and CDR2: SGHRS, YFSETQ.